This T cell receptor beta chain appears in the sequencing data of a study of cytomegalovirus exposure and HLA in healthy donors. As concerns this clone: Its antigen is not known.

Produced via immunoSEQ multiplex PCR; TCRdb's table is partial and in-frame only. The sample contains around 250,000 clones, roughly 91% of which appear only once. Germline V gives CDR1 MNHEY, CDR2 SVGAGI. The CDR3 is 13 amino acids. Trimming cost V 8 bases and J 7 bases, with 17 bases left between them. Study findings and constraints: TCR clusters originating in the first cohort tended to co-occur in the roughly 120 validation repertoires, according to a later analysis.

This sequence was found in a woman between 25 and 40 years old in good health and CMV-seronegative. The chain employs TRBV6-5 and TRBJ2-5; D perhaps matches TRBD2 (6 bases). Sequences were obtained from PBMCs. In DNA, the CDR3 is TGTGCCAGCCGTTCATCGGAGGGCTCGACCCAGTACTTC. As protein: CASRSSEGSTQYF.